These 14 T cell receptor beta chains share one sample of origin, sequenced in a study of T cell responses to AZD1222 COVID-19 vaccine. Profiled with immunoSEQ multiplex PCR; TCRdb holds only in-frame clones, not every one. The sample has 150,000 to 200,000 clones; 88% are singletons. The material was peripheral blood, obtained on day 0 of AZD1222 vaccination. These TCRs come from an adult in good health.

The J gene is TRBJ2-3, the V gene TRBV4-1; possible D gene TRBD2, 6 bases. Germline V gives CDR1 MGHRA, CDR2 YSYEKL. This CDR3 comprises 13 residues. With 4 bases removed from V and 5 bases from J, the gap between germline ends came to 10 bases. CDR3 amino acids: CASSPGVGDTQYF. CDR3 nucleotide sequence: TGCGCCAGCAGCCCGGGGGTTGGAGATACGCAGTATTTT.

The J gene is TRBJ1-6, the V gene TRBV3-1 (or the pseudogene TRBV3-2); D not certain. The CDR3 runs 14 residues. Germline lookup yields CDR1 LGHDT and CDR2 YNNKEL (reference sequence). V was trimmed by 1 base and J by 5 bases, leaving 6 bases between them. The CDR3 region is CASSQAHNNSPLHF. CDR3 nucleotides: TGTGCCAGCAGCCAAGCACATAATAATTCACCCCTCCACTTT.

The chain combines TRBV5-1 with TRBJ2-3; 7 nucleotides match TRBD2. The V gene end was trimmed by 4 bases and the J gene end by 6 bases; junction bases not matched to a gene: 8. Looked up from germline, CDR1 is SGHRS and CDR2 is YFSETQ. The CDR3 is 14 amino acids. CDR3 sequence (DNA): TGCGCCAGCAGCGATGGACTAGTATCCGATACGCAGTATTTT. Translating gives CASSDGLVSDTQYF.

A single count supports this clone. This rearrangement joins TRBV19 to TRBJ1-4; 7 bases fit TRBD1. Looked up from germline, CDR1 is LNHDA and CDR2 is SQIVND (reference sequence). This CDR3 has 15 amino acids. V was clipped by 5 bases and J by 4 bases; unmatched bases: 7. The CDR3 sequence: CASSPGDRVNEKLFF. CDR3 in DNA: TGTGCCAGTAGTCCAGGGGACAGAGTTAATGAAAAACTGTTTTTT.

This chain joins TRBV11-2 and TRBJ2-3, with D perhaps assigned TRBD1 or TRBD2 (5 bases each). V was cut by 6 bases and J by 4 bases, with 17 bases left in between. The CDR3 is 15 residues long. Germline CDR1 is SGHAT and CDR2 is FQNNGV. This CDR3 is CASSLGTRVPDTQYF. DNA for the CDR3: TGTGCCAGCAGTTTGGGGACGCGGGTCCCAGATACGCAGTATTTT.

The chain joins TRBV6-5 to TRBJ1-5, with TRBD1 identical over 7 bases. V lost 6 bases, J lost 4 bases, and 0 bases stayed unmatched. CDR3 length equals 12 residues. CDR1 MNHEY and CDR2 SVGAGI come from the germline V gene. The CDR3 loop is CASRQGNQPQHF. In DNA form, the CDR3 reads TGTGCCAGCAGACAGGGGAATCAGCCCCAGCATTTT.

V and J are TRBV10-3 and TRBJ1-1; possible D gene TRBD1, 6 bases. V lost 3 bases and J lost 4, with 9 bases in between. Germline assignment: CDR1 ENHRY and CDR2 SYGVKD. CDR3 length equals 13 residues. The CDR3 protein is CAISDLTGTEAFF. The CDR3 DNA is TGTGCCATCAGTGACCTGACAGGCACTGAAGCTTTCTTT.

The genes are TRBV7-2 and TRBJ1-5; D is unclear. The germline gives CDR1 SGHTA, CDR2 FQGNSA. The length of the CDR3 is 14 residues. Trimming removed 3 bases at V and 11 bases at J, with 17 bases between. As DNA, the CDR3 is TGTGCCAGCAGCTTCAGTGACGGCTATGAGACCCAGCATTTT. It specifies CASSFSDGYETQHF.

This CDR3 is CASTDNKIGSPLHF. CDR3 sequence (DNA): TGTGCCAGCACTGATAACAAGATTGGGTCACCCCTCCACTTT. This chain uses TRBV6-6 with TRBJ1-6; D unclear. Germline CDR1 and CDR2: MNHNY and SVGAGI (reference sequence). This CDR3 region has 14 residues. V gave up 7 bases and J gave up 10 bases, with 17 bases separating them.

The rearrangement links TRBV28 to TRBJ1-1; TRBD1 is a possible D gene (5 bases). Germline lookup yields CDR1 MDHEN and CDR2 SYDVKM. V was cut by 2 bases and J by 6 bases, with 13 bases left in between. This CDR3 region has 14 residues. In DNA, the CDR3 is TGTGCCAGCAGTTTACGAGGGGTCGGGGCTGAAGCTTTCTTT. This sequence encodes CASSLRGVGAEAFF.

The chain employs TRBV12-3 or TRBV12-4 and TRBJ2-7; D not certain. This CDR3 has 12 residues. The V end lost 2 bases, the J end lost 3 bases, and 5 bases lay between the germline ends. CDR3 region: CASSLYGYEQYF. CDR3 coding DNA: TGTGCCAGCAGTTTATATGGCTACGAGCAGTACTTC.

This clone has just one count. V usage is TRBV28 and J usage is TRBJ1-5; 8 bases agree with TRBD1. V lost 6 bases to trimming and J lost 2 bases; unmatched junction nucleotides: 9. CDR1 MDHEN and CDR2 SYDVKM come from the germline V gene. The CDR3 covers 16 residues. Written as DNA, the CDR3 is TGTGCCAGCAGGGGTACCTCGGGACAGGGCAATCAGCCCCAGCATTTT. Its translation: CASRGTSGQGNQPQHF.

The chain employs TRBV6-1 and TRBJ2-7; D is uncertain. The V end lost 5 bases, the J end lost 3 bases, and 11 bases lay between the germline ends. CDR1 and CDR2 (germline): MNHNS, SASEGT. The CDR3 runs 13 residues. Here the CDR3 DNA reads TGTGCCAGCAGTTCCGCGGACGTCTACGAGCAGTACTTC. Protein product: CASSSADVYEQYF.

The V and J genes are TRBV7-9 and TRBJ1-2, with 7 bases matching TRBD1. CDR3 length: 15 amino acids. J was trimmed by 2 bases and V by 1 base; bases with no gene match: 4. The germline V gene has CDR1 SEHNR and CDR2 FQNEAQ (reference sequence). The CDR3 DNA sequence: TGTGCCAGCAGCTTAGGAGGCAGGGGGAACTATGGCTACACCTTC. It is translated as CASSLGGRGNYGYTF.